These 15 T cell receptor beta chains share one sample of origin, sequenced in a study of Ad26.COV2.S vaccination and SARS-CoV-2 variants (dated by TCRdb to the early 2020s). Receptor amplification or capture employed the immunoSEQ multiplex PCR assay. TCRdb carries this immuneACCESS record with in-frame sequences only. Its versions omit some clonotypes, under half of them owing to an unresolved V gene in the studies checked, with the rest unexplained. Within this sample are 320,000 or so clones, with 90% of them counted one time only. The leading ten clones occupy around 5% of the sample. Sample treatment or condition, as interpreted from the label and publication: around 19 received Ad26.COV2.S at low or high dose, single or two shots; several received placebo; per-sample allocation not given. For vaccine and placebo recipients, repertoires were sequenced using samples collected on day 63 after the first injection.

The input for sequencing was peripheral blood, taken in a trial of Ad26.COV2.S vaccine versus placebo. These receptors all come from a person aged 18 to 59 who received the Ad26.COV2.S COVID-19 vaccine or a placebo.

The chain employs TRBV6-2 or TRBV6-3 and TRBJ2-5, with D perhaps assigned TRBD1 or TRBD2 (5 bases each). The CDR3 is 14 residues long. Between the trimmed V and J ends, which lost 3 bases and 4 bases, there was a span of 12 bases. The germline CDR1 and CDR2 sequences are MNHEY and SVGEGT. The CDR3 here is CASSYKGPPETQYF. The DNA of the CDR3 is TGTGCCAGCAGTTATAAGGGACCACCAGAGACCCAGTACTTC.

The rearrangement links TRBV7-2 to TRBJ2-7; no reliable D call. The CDR3 length is 13 residues. With 5 bases removed from V and 3 bases from J, the gap between germline ends came to 11 bases. Germline V CDR1 and CDR2: SGHTA, FQGNSA. The CDR3 reads CASSHAVDYEQYF. In nucleotides, the CDR3 is TGTGCCAGCAGCCACGCCGTGGACTACGAGCAGTACTTC.

The genes are TRBV7-2 and TRBJ2-3; D gene ambiguous. CDR3 length equals 13 residues. Trimming removed 1 base at V and 4 bases at J, with 6 bases between. Germline V gene lookup returns CDR1 SGHTA and CDR2 FQGNSA. The CDR3 region is CASSLVGSDTQYF. The CDR3 nucleotides are TGTGCCAGCAGCTTAGTGGGTTCAGATACGCAGTATTTT.

A single count supports this clone. The rearrangement joins TRBV6-5 to TRBJ2-3, with no clear D. CDR3 size: 12 residues. Deletions cut 5 bases from V and 5 bases from J, with 8 bases between. Germline V gives CDR1 MNHEY, CDR2 SVGAGI. This chain's CDR3 is CASSLQGDTQYF. CDR3 coding DNA: TGTGCCAGCAGTCTCCAAGGAGATACGCAGTATTTT.

The chain is built from TRBV4-1 and TRBJ1-1; D gene uncertain. The CDR3 consists of 15 residues. Germline V lookup: CDR1 MGHRA, CDR2 YSYEKL. V was shortened by 0 bases and J by 0 bases, with 8 bases between the two germline ends. CDR3 amino acids: CASSQERAVNTEAFF. Written as DNA, the CDR3 is TGCGCCAGCAGCCAAGAGCGGGCTGTGAACACTGAAGCTTTCTTT.

The CDR3 sequence is CASHETSGGAVGELFF. In DNA, the CDR3 is TGCGCCAGCCATGAAACTAGCGGGGGGGCCGTCGGGGAGCTGTTTTTT. The rearrangement links TRBV4-1 to TRBJ2-2; TRBD2 matches at 13 bases. V lost 8 bases and J lost 7; bases outside the gene matches: 10. The CDR3 totals 16 residues. The germline V gene encodes CDR1 MGHRA and CDR2 YSYEKL.

Remarks on this clone: The same CDR3 can be traced to other DNA sequences in this sample. This chain connects TRBV4-3 to TRBJ2-2; TRBD2 aligns across 7 bases. The trim removed 0 bases at V and 4 bases at J, leaving 2 bases unmatched. The CDR3 has 15 residues. The V gene's germline CDR1 is LGHNA and CDR2 YSLEER. The CDR3 region is CASSQDGGGTGELFF. In DNA form, the CDR3 reads TGCGCCAGCAGCCAAGATGGGGGGGGCACCGGGGAGCTGTTTTTT.

This clone was picked up one time. The chain employs TRBV15 and TRBJ2-3; TRBD1 matches at 8 bases. Germline trimming cut 5 bases from V and 2 bases from J; bases unmatched to any gene: 9. CDR3 length equals 16 residues. Germline-derived CDR1 and CDR2 are LNHNV and YYDKDF (reference sequence). Here the CDR3 DNA reads TGTGCCACCAGCGAAACAGGGGGTTTTATCACAGATACGCAGTATTTT. Amino acids: CATSETGGFITDTQYF.

The chain has TRBV27 and TRBJ1-5; D remains ambiguous. The V end lost 3 bases, the J end lost 0 bases, and 24 bases lay between the germline ends. Per the germline V gene, CDR1 is MNHEY and CDR2 is SMNVEV (reference sequence). This CDR3 comprises 20 residues. The CDR3 sequence is CASSFHRVQDGPVSNQPQHF. The CDR3 DNA follows: TGTGCCAGCAGTTTTCACCGGGTGCAGGATGGGCCTGTTAGCAATCAGCCCCAGCATTTT.

The chain employs TRBV27 and TRBJ1-1; D is unclear. With 1 base removed from V and 5 bases from J, the gap between germline ends came to 14 bases. CDR1 and CDR2 (germline): MNHEY, SMNVEV (reference sequence). CDR3 length equals 15 residues. The CDR3 DNA follows: TGTGCCAGCAGTTTATTCATTTCTCGGAGGACTGAAGCTTTCTTT. Its protein product is CASSLFISRRTEAFF.

The V call is TRBV10-3, the J call TRBJ1-2, with 7 bases aligning to TRBD1. CDR3 size: 13 residues. J was trimmed by 6 bases and V by 6 bases; bases with no gene match: 7. Germline V lookup: CDR1 ENHRY, CDR2 SYGVKD. The CDR3 sequence is CAIRPGQLDGYTF. The CDR3 nucleotides are TGTGCCATCAGACCGGGACAGCTCGATGGCTACACCTTC.

The J gene is TRBJ1-2, the V gene TRBV6-2 or TRBV6-3; D is undetermined. The CDR3 consists of 14 residues. Germline V CDR1 and CDR2: MNHEY, SVGEGT. V dropped 0 bases and J dropped 6 bases, with 11 bases sitting between them. This CDR3 reads CASSYSAVPNGYTF. For the CDR3, the DNA is TGTGCCAGCAGTTACTCGGCAGTACCGAATGGCTACACCTTC.

V gene TRBV29-1 combines with J gene TRBJ2-3; D not certain. The CDR3 is 12 amino acids. V gave up 1 base and J gave up 4 bases, with 6 bases separating them. The germline gives CDR1 SQVTM, CDR2 ANQGSEA. The CDR3 region is CSVEVGSDTQYF. In DNA form, the CDR3 reads TGCAGCGTTGAAGTTGGGTCAGATACGCAGTATTTT.

The chain combines TRBV4-3 with TRBJ1-1; no reliable D call. The CDR3 extends over 14 amino acids. In germline, CDR1 is LGHNA, CDR2 YSLEER. V gave up 1 base and J gave up 4 bases, with 10 bases separating them. The CDR3 region is CASSQVFDSTEAFF. The CDR3 nucleotides are TGCGCCAGCAGCCAAGTTTTCGATAGCACTGAAGCTTTCTTT.

This clone was seen once. This rearrangement joins TRBV18 to TRBJ2-7; D remains ambiguous. This CDR3 comprises 13 residues. Germline CDR1 and CDR2: KGHSH and LQKENI. V lost 3 bases to trimming and J lost 5 bases, with 11 bases between them. The CDR3 region is CASSPQWDDEQYF. Here the CDR3 DNA reads TGTGCCAGCTCACCTCAATGGGATGACGAGCAGTACTTC.